The rows below give T cell receptor beta chains drawn from one sample of a study of cytomegalovirus exposure and HLA in healthy donors. The method was immunoSEQ multiplex PCR; TCRdb's version includes in-frame clones alone and lacks a portion of them. The sample consists of about 160,000 clones, roughly 85% of them appearing once. The sequenced material came from PBMCs. These receptors were obtained from a man aged 30-40 years in good health and CMV-seronegative. Both conserved end residues are part of each CDR3. D genes are given only for firm matches. Only some rows state a clone size, as once, few, many or a class for expanded clones.

size: NA; V: TRBV29-1; J: TRBJ1-2; D: TRBD1; CDR3: CSVERSGDSLYGYTF; DNA: TGCAGCGTTGAAAGGTCGGGGGACAGCCTCTATGGCTACACCTTC
size: NA; V: TRBV10-2; J: TRBJ2-5; D: NA; CDR3: CASSESGTQETQYF; DNA: TGCGCCAGCAGTGAGTCGGGCACTCAAGAGACCCAGTACTTC
size: NA; V: TRBV2; J: TRBJ2-5; D: TRBD2; CDR3: CASGGLAGGSETQYF; DNA: TGTGCCAGCGGGGGACTAGCGGGAGGATCGGAGACCCAGTACTTC
size: NA; V: TRBV9; J: TRBJ2-3; D: TRBD2; CDR3: CASSVATAGGVGILTDTQYF; DNA: TGTGCCAGCAGCGTAGCAACAGCGGGGGGTGTGGGGATCCTCACAGATACGCAGTATTTT
size: NA; V: TRBV14; J: TRBJ1-2; D: NA; CDR3: CASSQGAYYGYTF; DNA: TGTGCCAGCAGCCAAGGAGCGTACTATGGCTACACCTTC
size: NA; V: TRBV19; J: TRBJ2-3; D: NA; CDR3: CASMGRALSTDTQYF; DNA: TGTGCCAGTATGGGCAGGGCCCTTTCCACAGATACGCAGTATTTT
size: NA; V: TRBV5-8; J: TRBJ2-2; D: NA; CDR3: CASSPVQGATNTGELFF; DNA: TGTGCCAGCAGCCCGGTTCAAGGGGCTACGAACACCGGGGAGCTGTTTTTT
size: NA; V: TRBV13; J: TRBJ1-4; D: TRBD1; CDR3: CASSLAGQSFEKLFF; DNA: TGTGCCAGCAGCTTAGCGGGACAGTCTTTTGAAAAACTGTTTTTT
size: once; V: TRBV4-1; J: TRBJ1-1; D: NA; CDR3: CASSQGASRTSTEAFF; DNA: TGCGCCAGCAGCCAAGGGGCATCCAGAACTAGCACTGAAGCTTTCTTT
size: NA; V: TRBV10-3; J: TRBJ2-7; D: TRBD1; CDR3: CAISGGGTGAGPTSEQYF; DNA: TGTGCCATCAGTGGGGGCGGGACAGGGGCTGGGCCCACCTCAGAGCAGTACTTC
size: NA; V: TRBV9; J: TRBJ2-2; D: TRBD1; CDR3: CASSVVQGTGTGELFF; DNA: TGTGCCAGCAGCGTAGTACAGGGGACAGGAACCGGGGAGCTGTTTTTT
size: NA; V: TRBV4-1; J: TRBJ2-7; D: NA; CDR3: CASSQPTQRYEQYF; DNA: TGCGCCAGCAGCCAGCCGACACAAAGATACGAGCAGTACTTC
size: NA; V: TRBV5-1; J: TRBJ1-5; D: TRBD1; CDR3: CASSFRGDQPQHF; DNA: TGCGCCAGCAGCTTCAGGGGGGACCAGCCCCAGCATTTT
size: NA; V: TRBV14; J: TRBJ2-5; D: NA; CDR3: CASSRGGHRSQETQYF; DNA: TGTGCCAGCAGCCGGGGAGGCCATCGGTCCCAAGAGACCCAGTACTTC
size: NA; V: TRBV6-4; J: TRBJ1-1; D: NA; CDR3: CASSSGPGGGNTEAFF; DNA: TGTGCCAGCAGTAGCGGGCCCGGTGGCGGGAACACTGAAGCTTTCTTT
size: NA; V: TRBV5-6; J: TRBJ2-1; D: NA; CDR3: CASSLILYNEQFF; DNA: TGTGCCAGCAGCTTGATTCTTTACAATGAGCAGTTCTTC
size: NA; V: TRBV10-3; J: TRBJ1-5; D: TRBD1; CDR3: CAISERQGAGSNQPQHF; DNA: TGTGCCATCAGTGAGCGGCAGGGGGCAGGTAGCAATCAGCCCCAGCATTTT
size: NA; V: TRBV7-2; J: TRBJ2-5; D: NA; CDR3: CASSFSLQETQYF; DNA: TGTGCCAGCAGCTTCTCACTACAAGAGACCCAGTACTTC
size: few; V: TRBV6-1; J: TRBJ1-2; D: NA; CDR3: CASSDFSEPNYGYTF; DNA: TGTGCCAGCAGTGACTTTAGCGAACCTAACTATGGCTACACCTTC
size: NA; V: TRBV4-3; J: TRBJ1-2; D: NA; CDR3: CASSQESGIVYGYTF; DNA: TGCGCCAGCAGCCAAGAGTCAGGGATCGTCTATGGCTACACCTTC
size: NA; V: TRBV4-1; J: TRBJ2-7; D: TRBD1; CDR3: CASSQGTGLYEQYF; DNA: TGCGCCAGCAGCCAGGGGACAGGGCTCTACGAGCAGTACTTC
size: NA; V: TRBV5-1; J: TRBJ2-5; D: TRBD2; CDR3: CASSASLAGQETQYF; DNA: TGCGCCAGCAGCGCCTCCCTAGCGGGGCAAGAGACCCAGTACTTC
size: NA; V: TRBV28; J: TRBJ1-2; D: NA; CDR3: CASSFGGDYGYTF; DNA: TGTGCCAGCAGTTTTGGGGGGGACTATGGCTACACCTTC
size: NA; V: TRBV5-4; J: TRBJ1-4; D: TRBD1; CDR3: CASSPDRVNEKLFF; DNA: TGTGCCAGCAGCCCGGACAGGGTTAATGAAAAACTGTTTTTT
size: once; V: TRBV18; J: TRBJ2-6; D: TRBD1; CDR3: CASSPFEGAGANVLTF; DNA: TGTGCCAGCTCACCATTCGAGGGGGCCGGGGCCAACGTCCTGACTTTC
size: NA; V: TRBV10-3; J: TRBJ2-7; D: NA; CDR3: CAISPPGLSYEQYF; DNA: TGTGCCATCAGCCCCCCGGGACTTTCCTACGAGCAGTACTTC
size: NA; V: TRBV27; J: TRBJ1-3; D: NA; CDR3: CASSFPWEFSGNTIYF; DNA: TGTGCCAGCAGTTTCCCCTGGGAGTTCTCTGGAAACACCATATATTTT
size: few; V: TRBV5-8; J: TRBJ1-1; D: TRBD1; CDR3: CASSPGQHTEAFF; DNA: TGTGCCAGCAGCCCGGGACAGCACACTGAAGCTTTCTTT
size: few; V: TRBV18; J: TRBJ2-5; D: TRBD1; CDR3: CASSTDRGRSETQYF; DNA: TGTGCCAGCTCAACCGACAGGGGTCGGTCGGAGACCCAGTACTTC
size: NA; V: TRBV20-1; J: TRBJ2-7; D: TRBD1; CDR3: CSATIGTGVYF; DNA: TGCAGTGCAACCATTGGGACAGGCGTTTACTTC
size: few; V: TRBV6-5; J: TRBJ2-7; D: TRBD1; CDR3: CASSRGTGMGEQYF; DNA: TGTGCCAGCAGTCGCGGGACAGGGATGGGCGAGCAGTACTTC
size: NA; V: TRBV4-3; J: TRBJ2-2; D: TRBD2; CDR3: CASSPRTSGGAFITGELFF; DNA: TGCGCCAGCAGCCCGCGGACTAGCGGGGGGGCGTTTATCACCGGGGAGCTGTTTTTT
size: NA; V: TRBV18; J: TRBJ2-1; D: TRBD2; CDR3: CASSPLQAGVNEQFF; DNA: TGTGCCAGCTCACCCTTACAGGCGGGGGTGAATGAGCAGTTCTTC
size: NA; V: TRBV25-1; J: TRBJ1-1; D: NA; CDR3: CASSGSTGNTEAFF; DNA: TGTGCCAGCAGTGGTTCGACAGGGAACACTGAAGCTTTCTTT
size: NA; V: TRBV5-8; J: TRBJ2-7; D: TRBD2; CDR3: CASSLLAGTSYEQYF; DNA: TGTGCCAGCAGCCTACTAGCGGGCACCTCCTACGAGCAGTACTTC
size: NA; V: TRBV6-1; J: TRBJ2-1; D: NA; CDR3: CASSEGTYNEQFF; DNA: TGTGCCAGCAGTGAGGGCACCTACAATGAGCAGTTCTTC
size: NA; V: TRBV19; J: TRBJ1-2; D: NA; CDR3: CASSMSGAAGGYTF; DNA: TGTGCCAGTAGTATGTCTGGGGCGGCTGGTGGCTACACCTTC
size: NA; V: TRBV4-1; J: TRBJ1-2; D: NA; CDR3: CASSQDMSRRGYTF; DNA: TGCGCCAGCAGCCAAGATATGTCCCGGAGGGGCTACACCTTC
size: NA; V: TRBV6-5; J: TRBJ2-5; D: TRBD2; CDR3: CASSYRGTSVQETQYF; DNA: TGTGCCAGCAGTTACCGCGGGACTAGCGTACAAGAGACCCAGTACTTC
size: NA; V: TRBV7-3; J: TRBJ1-1; D: TRBD1; CDR3: CASSSLIYRGDGTEAFF; DNA: TGTGCCAGCAGCTCCTTAATCTACAGGGGAGATGGCACTGAAGCTTTCTTT
size: NA; V: TRBV2; J: TRBJ2-7; D: TRBD1; CDR3: CASSGQGAGEQYF; DNA: TGTGCCAGCAGTGGACAGGGGGCGGGGGAGCAGTACTTC
size: NA; V: TRBV7-9; J: TRBJ1-2; D: NA; CDR3: CASSPTVDGYTF; DNA: TGTGCCAGCAGCCCAACGGTCGATGGCTACACCTTC
size: NA; V: TRBV7-6; J: TRBJ2-2; D: NA; CDR3: CASSRGGELFF; DNA: TGTGCCAGCAGCCGCGGAGGGGAGCTGTTTTTT
size: NA; V: TRBV5-1; J: TRBJ1-5; D: TRBD1; CDR3: CASSIGQGNQPQHF; DNA: TGCGCCAGCAGCATCGGACAGGGCAATCAGCCCCAGCATTTT
size: once; V: TRBV29-1; J: TRBJ1-4; D: TRBD1; CDR3: CSVGGRTGGNEKLFF; DNA: TGCAGCGTTGGGGGAAGGACAGGGGGTAATGAAAAACTGTTTTTT
size: NA; V: TRBV5-1; J: TRBJ1-2; D: NA; CDR3: CASSLAGNYGYTF; DNA: TGCGCCAGCAGCTTGGCAGGGAACTATGGCTACACCTTC
size: NA; V: TRBV6-6; J: TRBJ2-7; D: TRBD2; CDR3: CASISRTSSYEQYF; DNA: TGTGCCAGCATTTCGAGGACTAGCTCCTACGAGCAGTACTTC
size: few; V: TRBV4-3; J: TRBJ2-3; D: TRBD2; CDR3: CASSQEAHTSGGEADTQYF; DNA: TGCGCCAGCAGCCAAGAGGCCCATACTAGCGGGGGGGAGGCAGATACGCAGTATTTT
size: NA; V: TRBV28; J: TRBJ1-4; D: TRBD1; CDR3: CASRSGGNYEKLFF; DNA: TGTGCCAGCAGATCAGGGGGAAATTATGAAAAACTGTTTTTT
size: NA; V: TRBV18; J: TRBJ2-1; D: NA; CDR3: CASSADQGPNEQFF; DNA: TGTGCCAGCTCAGCGGACCAGGGGCCCAATGAGCAGTTCTTC